This T cell receptor beta chain comes out of a study of CD4+ T cells in melanoma. Germline-derived CDR1 and CDR2 are KGHSH and LQKENI. The CDR3 length is 14 residues. J lost 14 bases, V lost 3 bases, and 10 bases had no gene match. The table came from immunoSEQ multiplex PCR; TCRdb's copy has only in-frame clones and leaves some out. This repertoire shows about 9,900 clones, around 63% found once; its top ten account for 15% to 20%. The source is a human donor with melanoma. The sequencing sample was made of peripheral blood. The rearrangement uses TRBV18 and TRBJ2-1; the match to TRBD2 covers 10 bases. The CDR3 loop reads CASSPRGGLAAEFF. CDR3 sequence (DNA): TGTGCCAGCTCACCGAGGGGAGGACTAGCGGCGGAGTTCTTC.